The 16 T cell receptor beta chains presented below share a single source sample, sequenced in a study of regulatory T cells in long-lasting Graves disease. Time point noted: newly diagnosed GD, antithyroid drugs for less than 3 months. The TCR library used RNA extracted from PBMCs. Relying on iRepertoire HTBI primers and Arm-PCR of CDR3 regions, the team built TCR beta libraries. From the multiplex PCR reads, TCRdb called clonotypes with MiXCR, one entry per CDR3 protein. The data show about 420,000 distinct CDR3 sequences, roughly 15% seen once. This same sample was also part of a study on T cells in Graves' hyperthyroidism and ophthalmopathy.

Here the sequenced sample was peripheral blood mononuclear cells (PBMCs), taken at new diagnosis, from a patient treated with antithyroid drugs. The receptors come from a woman under 30 with Graves disease.

This clonotype was seen a few times. The CDR3 DNA reads TGTGCCAGCTCACCACCGACATTTAGTTTCTCCTACAATGAGCAGTTCTTC. It encodes CASSPPTFSFSYNEQFF. The rearrangement uses TRBV18 and TRBJ2-1; D unclear. Germline loops: CDR1 KGHSH, CDR2 LQKENI. V was trimmed by 0 bases and J by 0 bases, leaving 12 bases between them. The CDR3 sequence is 17 residues long.

This clonotype was seen repeatedly, ten times or more. The chain links TRBV7-2 to TRBJ2-1, with D maybe TRBD1 (6 bases). Trimming removed 1 base from V and 4 bases from J, with 11 bases in between. The CDR3 contains 15 residues. Per the germline V gene, CDR1 is SGHTA and CDR2 is FQGNSA. CDR3 in DNA: TGTGCCAGCAGCTTAGAACGGGGACAATACAATGAGCAGTTCTTC. This codes for CASSLERGQYNEQFF.

This clonotype occurred many times. This sequence joins TRBV2 and TRBJ1-6, with D possibly TRBD1 on 5 matching bases. V lost 5 bases, J lost 5 bases, and 16 bases lay in between. The CDR3 spans 16 residues. Germline CDR1 is SNHLY and CDR2 is FYNNEI. The CDR3 reads CASSRVRWGDNSPLHF. The CDR3 nucleotides read TGTGCCAGCAGTAGGGTCCGCTGGGGGGATAATTCACCCCTCCACTTT.

This clonotype was seen a few times. This sequence joins TRBV24-1 and TRBJ2-1; TRBD2 matches at 13 bases. Germline V gene sequence: CDR1 KGHDR, CDR2 SFDVKD. V shed 1 base and J 8 bases; nucleotides not matched to a gene: 10. The CDR3 is 18 amino acids. The CDR3 sequence is CATSDFKRTSGSHYEQFF. In DNA form, the CDR3 reads TGTGCCACCAGTGATTTTAAACGGACTAGCGGGAGCCACTATGAGCAGTTCTTC.

This clonotype occurred many times. This chain connects TRBV20-1 to TRBJ2-5; 9 nucleotides match TRBD1. The V gene end was trimmed by 4 bases and the J gene end by 4 bases; junction bases not matched to a gene: 7. CDR1 DFQATT and CDR2 SNEGSKA come from the germline V gene (reference sequence). This CDR3 has 14 residues. The CDR3 bases are TGCAGTGCTATACCGGGACAGGGTGGAGAGACCCAGTACTTC. The encoded protein is CSAIPGQGGETQYF.

As for this clonotype: Possible read error: a much larger clone is one base away. The CDR3, as DNA: TGTGCCAGCAGTGAGTGGGTAGCCAAAAACATTCGGTACTTC. Translated, it gives CASSEWVAKNIRYF. The rearrangement uses TRBV2 and TRBJ2-4; D is ambiguous. The CDR3 sequence is 14 residues long. Looked up from germline, CDR1 is SNHLY and CDR2 is FYNNEI.

This rearrangement joins TRBV7-9 to TRBJ2-1; no firm D call. The CDR3 sequence is 14 residues long. V lost 1 base and J lost 4, with 8 bases in between. Germline V gives CDR1 SEHNR, CDR2 FQNEAQ (reference sequence). In DNA, the CDR3 is TGTGCCAGCAGCTTAGTCTTGGGGTACAATGAGCAGTTCTTC. Amino acids: CASSLVLGYNEQFF.

This clonotype was seen at least ten times. This chain uses TRBV7-9 with TRBJ2-4, with 9 positions matching TRBD2. The CDR3 contains 13 residues. V lost 8 bases to trimming and J lost 4 bases; unmatched junction nucleotides: 3. CDR1 is SEHNR, CDR2 FQNEAQ, per germline (reference sequence). CDR3 DNA sequence: TGTGCCAGCGAGGGACTAGCAAAAAACATTCAGTACTTC. Translated, it gives CASEGLAKNIQYF.

The CDR3 is CATSRDRLTTGGEQYF. CDR3 nucleotide sequence: TGTGCCACCAGCAGAGATCGACTTACAACAGGCGGCGAGCAGTACTTC. V gene TRBV15 combines with J gene TRBJ2-7, with a weak D call TRBD1 (5 bases). The CDR3 has 16 residues. Germline V lookup: CDR1 LNHNV, CDR2 YYDKDF (reference sequence). V lost 0 bases and J lost 6, with 18 bases in between.

Ten or more counts support this clonotype. V usage is TRBV7-9 and J usage is TRBJ2-7, with TRBD2 identical over 12 bases. Looked up from germline, CDR1 is SEHNR and CDR2 is FQNEAQ (reference sequence). With V trimmed by 0 bases and J by 4 bases, 4 bases remained unmatched. The length of the CDR3 is 16 residues. CDR3 in amino acids: CASSLAPSGRVYEQYF. CDR3 sequence (DNA): TGTGCCAGCAGCTTAGCACCTAGCGGGAGGGTTTACGAGCAGTACTTC.

Details on this clonotype: Relative to the germline gene, one junction end is altered; a read error may explain this. This chain links TRBV25-1 with TRBJ1-1; 9 positions agree with TRBD1. The CDR3 loop spans 15 amino acids. CDR1 MGHDK and CDR2 SYGVNS come from the germline V gene. The CDR3 sequence: CASSARTGEDTGAFF. The CDR3 coding sequence is TGTGCCAGCAGTGCGCGGACAGGGGAGGACACTGGAGCTTTCTTT.

Remarks on this clonotype: The junction shows a germline mismatch at one end, possibly a read error. The V and J genes are TRBV7-9 and TRBJ1-2, with D maybe TRBD1 (5 bases). CDR3 length: 15 residues. Germline CDR1 SEHNR, CDR2 FQNEAQ (reference sequence). CDR3 loop: CANSLAEAGRYGYTF. The CDR3 DNA reads TGTGCCAACAGCTTAGCTGAGGCAGGGAGATATGGCTACACCTTC.

This clonotype has ten or more counts. This chain links TRBV3-1 with TRBJ2-3, with 7 positions matching TRBD2. The V and J ends lost 4 bases and 1 base, in that order; junction bases with no gene match: 2. Germline CDR1 is LGHDT and CDR2 is YNNKEL (reference sequence). CDR3 length equals 14 residues. For the CDR3, the DNA is TGTGCCAGCAGCCGCGGGAGTGGCACAGATACGCAGTATTTT. Translating it yields CASSRGSGTDTQYF.

The CDR3 loop is CASSLSRAANTGELFF. In DNA form, the CDR3 reads TGCGCCAGCAGCCTGTCGCGGGCGGCGAACACCGGGGAGCTGTTTTTT. The chain uses TRBV4-3 and TRBJ2-2; tentative D call: TRBD2 (5 bases). The germline gives CDR1 LGHNA, CDR2 YSLEER. The CDR3 loop spans 16 amino acids. Trimming removed 4 bases at V and 0 bases at J, with 12 bases between.

This clonotype was seen repeatedly, ten times or more. The gene calls are TRBV27 and TRBJ2-5, with D possibly being TRBD2 (6 bases). The V gene's germline CDR1 is MNHEY and CDR2 SMNVEV (reference sequence). The CDR3 loop spans 14 amino acids. Between the trimmed V and J ends, which lost 7 bases and 2 bases, there was a span of 14 bases. This CDR3 reads CASTPRGWQETQYF. CDR3 bases: TGTGCCAGCACCCCCCGGGGGTGGCAAGAGACCCAGTACTTC.

This clonotype was picked up many times. The rearrangement joins TRBV28 to TRBJ2-1; D unclear. Trimming cost V 2 bases and J 4 bases, with 12 bases left between them. The length of the CDR3 is 15 residues. Germline V CDR1 and CDR2: MDHEN, SYDVKM. Here the CDR3 DNA reads TGTGCCAGCAGTTTAGATGGGAATCCTTACAATGAGCAGTTCTTC. This sequence encodes CASSLDGNPYNEQFF.